The source of this T cell receptor beta chain is a study of regulatory T cells in long-lasting Graves disease. Time point in this sample: newly diagnosed GD, antithyroid drugs for less than 3 months. Generation of the TCR library employed RNA extracted from PBMCs. Patients with Graves' disease were diagnosed by American Thyroid Association guidelines. Trimming shortened V by 7 bases and J by 3 bases, and 15 bases separated the two germline ends. CDR1 and CDR2 (germline): SQVTM, ANQGSEA. The CDR3 totals 13 residues. Many counts were recorded for this clonotype. With iRepertoire HTBI primers and Arm-PCR of CDR3 regions, TCR beta libraries were built. TCRdb re-analysed the multiplex PCR reads in MiXCR, keeping a single row per CDR3 protein. The sample holds approximately 400,000 distinct CDR3 sequences, roughly 10% seen once. These same records also appear under a second study, on T cells in Graves' hyperthyroidism and ophthalmopathy. This second study says: The blood repertoire included most of the expanded thyroid clonotypes above 0.001. Ophthalmopathy was predicted by the model a median of approximately six months ahead of onset.

Sequenced material: peripheral blood mononuclear cells (PBMCs), taken at new diagnosis, from a patient treated with antithyroid drugs. The receptor comes from a woman aged 18-30 years with Graves disease. V gene TRBV29-1 combines with J gene TRBJ2-5, with D possibly matching TRBD2 (6 bases). CDR3 nucleotides: TGCAGCGGAGATGGGGGGAACGAAGAGACCCAGTACTTC. Residues: CSGDGGNEETQYF.